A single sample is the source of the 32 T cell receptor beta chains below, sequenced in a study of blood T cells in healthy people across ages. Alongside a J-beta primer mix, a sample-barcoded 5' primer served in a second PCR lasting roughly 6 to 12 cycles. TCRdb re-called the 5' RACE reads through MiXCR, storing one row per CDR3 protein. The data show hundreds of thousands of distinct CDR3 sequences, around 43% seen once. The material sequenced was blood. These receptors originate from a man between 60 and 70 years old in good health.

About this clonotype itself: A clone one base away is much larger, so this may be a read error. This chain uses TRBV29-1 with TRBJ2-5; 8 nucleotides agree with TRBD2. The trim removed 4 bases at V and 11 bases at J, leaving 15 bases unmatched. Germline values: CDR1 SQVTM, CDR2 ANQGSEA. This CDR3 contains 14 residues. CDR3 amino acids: CSVAGLGALGGQYF. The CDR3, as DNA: TGCAGCGTTGCGGGACTAGGGGCATTAGGCGGGCAGTACTTC.

Here the CDR3 reads CAISESASNYGYTF. The CDR3 coding sequence is TGTGCCATCAGTGAGTCCGCGAGTAACTATGGCTACACCTTC. The rearrangement links TRBV10-3 to TRBJ1-2; D unresolved. In germline, CDR1 is ENHRY, CDR2 SYGVKD. The length of the CDR3 is 14 residues. The V gene lost 0 bases and the J gene lost 1 base, with 6 bases spanning the gap.

In nucleotides, the CDR3 is TGTGCCAGCGGCCTATGGAATGAGCAGTTCTTC. Translated, it gives CASGLWNEQFF. The chain uses TRBV27 and TRBJ2-1, with D hard to call. V was shortened by 8 bases and J by 7 bases, with 9 bases between the two germline ends. Germline CDR1 MNHEY, CDR2 SMNVEV (reference sequence). There are 11 residues in the CDR3.

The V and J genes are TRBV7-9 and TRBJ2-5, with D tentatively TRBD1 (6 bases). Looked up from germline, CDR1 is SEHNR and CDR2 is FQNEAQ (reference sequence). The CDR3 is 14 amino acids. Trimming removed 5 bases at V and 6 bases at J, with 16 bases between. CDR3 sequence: CASSPPVGAKTQYF. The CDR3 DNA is TGTGCCAGCAGCCCCCCCGTGGGGGCGAAGACCCAGTACTTC.

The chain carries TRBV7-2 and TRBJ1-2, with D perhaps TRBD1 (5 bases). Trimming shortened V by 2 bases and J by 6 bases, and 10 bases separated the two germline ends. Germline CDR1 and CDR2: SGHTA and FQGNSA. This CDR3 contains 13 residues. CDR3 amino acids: CASSLQGSDGYTF. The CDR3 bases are TGTGCCAGCAGCTTACAGGGAAGCGATGGCTACACCTTC.

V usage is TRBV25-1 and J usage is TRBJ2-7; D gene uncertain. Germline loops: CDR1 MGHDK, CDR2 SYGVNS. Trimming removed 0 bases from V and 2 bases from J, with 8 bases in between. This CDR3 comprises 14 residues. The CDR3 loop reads CASSEYIKAYEQYF. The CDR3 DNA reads TGTGCCAGCAGTGAATATATTAAGGCCTACGAGCAGTACTTC.

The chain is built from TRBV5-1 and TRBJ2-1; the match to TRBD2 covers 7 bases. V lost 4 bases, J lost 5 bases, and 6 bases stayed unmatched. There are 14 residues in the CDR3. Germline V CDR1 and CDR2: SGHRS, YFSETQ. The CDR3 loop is CASSQRGSHNEQFF. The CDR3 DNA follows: TGCGCCAGCAGCCAGCGGGGATCCCACAATGAGCAGTTCTTC.

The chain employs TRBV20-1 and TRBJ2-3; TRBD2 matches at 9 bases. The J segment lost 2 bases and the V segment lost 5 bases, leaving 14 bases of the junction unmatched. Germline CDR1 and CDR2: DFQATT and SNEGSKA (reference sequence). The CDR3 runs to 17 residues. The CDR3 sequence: CSAVLAGDFAFTDTQYF. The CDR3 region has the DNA TGCAGTGCTGTGTTAGCGGGGGACTTTGCCTTCACAGATACGCAGTATTTT.

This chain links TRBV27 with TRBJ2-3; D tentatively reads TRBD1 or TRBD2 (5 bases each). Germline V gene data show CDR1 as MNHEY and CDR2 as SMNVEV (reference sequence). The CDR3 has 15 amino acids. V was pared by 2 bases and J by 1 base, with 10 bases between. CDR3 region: CASSLEGLGTDTQYF. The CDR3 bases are TGTGCCAGCAGTTTAGAGGGGTTGGGCACAGATACGCAGTATTTT.

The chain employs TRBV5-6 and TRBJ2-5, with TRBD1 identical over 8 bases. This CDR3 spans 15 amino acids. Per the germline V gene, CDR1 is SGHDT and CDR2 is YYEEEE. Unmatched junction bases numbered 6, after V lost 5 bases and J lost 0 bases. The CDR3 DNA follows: TGTGCCAGCAGGGGGATGGGACAGGACCAAGAGACCCAGTACTTC. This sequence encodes CASRGMGQDQETQYF.

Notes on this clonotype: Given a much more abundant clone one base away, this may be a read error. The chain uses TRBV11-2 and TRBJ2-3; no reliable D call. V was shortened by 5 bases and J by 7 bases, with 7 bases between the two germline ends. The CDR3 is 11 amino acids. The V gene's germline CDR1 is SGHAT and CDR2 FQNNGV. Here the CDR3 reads CASSQGHTQYF. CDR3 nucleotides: TGTGCCAGCAGCCAAGGGCATACGCAGTATTTT. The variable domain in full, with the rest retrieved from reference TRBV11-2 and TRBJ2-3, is EAGVAQSPRYKIIEKRQSVAFWCNPISGHATLYWYQQILGQGPKLLIQFQNNGVVDDSQLPKDRFSAERLKGVDSTLKIQPAKLEDSAVYLCASSQGHTQYFGPGTRLTVL.

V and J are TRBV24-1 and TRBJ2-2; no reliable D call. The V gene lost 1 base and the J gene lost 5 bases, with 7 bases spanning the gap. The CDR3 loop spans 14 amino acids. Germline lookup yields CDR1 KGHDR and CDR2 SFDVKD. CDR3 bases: TGTGCCACCAGTGATTTAAGTGGAACCGGGGAGCTGTTTTTT. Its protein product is CATSDLSGTGELFF.

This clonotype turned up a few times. CDR3 in amino acids: CASSQDLLEQDTQYF. CDR3 bases: TGCGCCAGCAGCCAAGATCTACTCGAGCAAGATACGCAGTATTTT. This chain links TRBV4-3 with TRBJ2-3; the D is unclear. Germline lookup yields CDR1 LGHNA and CDR2 YSLEER. V lost 0 bases and J lost 5, with 12 bases in between. The CDR3 consists of 15 residues.

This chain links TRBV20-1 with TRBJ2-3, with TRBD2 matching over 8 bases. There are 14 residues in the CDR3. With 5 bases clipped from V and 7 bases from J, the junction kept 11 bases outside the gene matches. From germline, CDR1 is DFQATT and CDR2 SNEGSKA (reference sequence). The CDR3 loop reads CSAESPGGANTQYF. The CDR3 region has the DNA TGCAGTGCTGAATCCCCGGGGGGGGCTAATACGCAGTATTTT.

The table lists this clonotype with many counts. CDR3 protein: CASSLAQGSGANVLTF. In DNA, the CDR3 is TGTGCCAGCAGTTTAGCGCAGGGGTCTGGGGCCAACGTCCTGACTTTC. The V gene is TRBV12-3 or TRBV12-4, the J gene TRBJ2-6; weak D call: TRBD1 (6 bases). There are 16 residues in the CDR3. Trimming removed 0 bases at V and 1 base at J, with 7 bases between.

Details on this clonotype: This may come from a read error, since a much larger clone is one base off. CDR3 amino acids: CASRRTNEQYF. CDR3 bases: TGTGCCAGCAGAAGGACAAATGAGCAGTACTTC. This chain joins TRBV12-3 or TRBV12-4 and TRBJ2-5, with D maybe TRBD1 (5 bases). Trimming left V 6 bases short and J 11 bases short, with 13 bases between. This CDR3 contains 11 residues.

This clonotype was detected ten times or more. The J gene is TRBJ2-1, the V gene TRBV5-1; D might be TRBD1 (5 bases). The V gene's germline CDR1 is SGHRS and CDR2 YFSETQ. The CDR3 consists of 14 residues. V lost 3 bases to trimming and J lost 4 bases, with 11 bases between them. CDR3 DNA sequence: TGCGCCAGCAGCTCCCGACAGCAGTACAATGAGCAGTTCTTC. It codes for CASSSRQQYNEQFF.

CDR3 amino acids: CSSWGVGRTDGTQYF. The DNA for the CDR3 is TGCAGCTCATGGGGGGTAGGACGCACAGATGGTACGCAGTATTTT. J is TRBJ2-3 and V is TRBV29-1, with D maybe TRBD2 (6 bases). V lost 8 bases, J lost 8 bases, and 26 bases lay in between. This CDR3 has 15 residues. CDR1 is SQVTM, CDR2 ANQGSEA, per germline.

CDR3 coding DNA: TGTGCCACCAGGGGGGGGGGTCCGAACGGGCAGTACTTC. Translation gives CATRGGGPNGQYF. The chain joins TRBV6-6 to TRBJ2-4; either TRBD1 or TRBD2 may supply D (7 bases each). V was trimmed by 10 bases and J by 13 bases, leaving 23 bases between them. Germline CDR1 reads MNHNY; CDR2 reads SVGAGI (reference sequence). The CDR3 extends over 13 amino acids.

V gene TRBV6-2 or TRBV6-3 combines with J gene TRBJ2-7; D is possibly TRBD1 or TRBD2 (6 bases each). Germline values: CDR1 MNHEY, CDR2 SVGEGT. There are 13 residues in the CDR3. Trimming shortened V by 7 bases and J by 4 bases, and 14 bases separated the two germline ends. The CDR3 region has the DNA TGTGCCAGCACCCTGAGGGGGGCTTACGAGCAGTACTTC. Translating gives CASTLRGAYEQYF.

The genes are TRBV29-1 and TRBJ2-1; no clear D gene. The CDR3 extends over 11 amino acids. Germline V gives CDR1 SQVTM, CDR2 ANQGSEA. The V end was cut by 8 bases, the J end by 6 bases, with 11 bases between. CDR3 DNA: TGCAGCATTAACGTATCCAATGAGCAGTTCTTC. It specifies CSINVSNEQFF.

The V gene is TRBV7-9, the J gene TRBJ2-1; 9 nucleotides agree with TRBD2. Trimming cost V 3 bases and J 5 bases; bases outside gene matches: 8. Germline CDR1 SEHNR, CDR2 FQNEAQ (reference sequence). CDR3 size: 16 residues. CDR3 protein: CASSFLLTSGDNEQFF. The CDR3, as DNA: TGTGCCAGCAGCTTCCTCCTGACTAGCGGTGACAATGAGCAGTTCTTC.

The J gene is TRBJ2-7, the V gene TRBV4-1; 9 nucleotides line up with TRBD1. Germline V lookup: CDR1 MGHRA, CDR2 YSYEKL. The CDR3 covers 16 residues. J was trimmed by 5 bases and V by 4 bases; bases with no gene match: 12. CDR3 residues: CASSLTTRDRAHEQYF. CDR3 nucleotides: TGCGCCAGCAGCCTCACGACCCGGGACAGGGCCCACGAGCAGTACTTC.

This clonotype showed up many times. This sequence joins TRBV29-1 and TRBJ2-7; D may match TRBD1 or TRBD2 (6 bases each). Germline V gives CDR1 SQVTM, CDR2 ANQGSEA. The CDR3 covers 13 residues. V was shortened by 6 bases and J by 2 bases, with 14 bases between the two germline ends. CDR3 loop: CSVQRRGAYEQYF. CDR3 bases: TGCAGCGTACAACGGAGGGGGGCCTACGAGCAGTACTTC.

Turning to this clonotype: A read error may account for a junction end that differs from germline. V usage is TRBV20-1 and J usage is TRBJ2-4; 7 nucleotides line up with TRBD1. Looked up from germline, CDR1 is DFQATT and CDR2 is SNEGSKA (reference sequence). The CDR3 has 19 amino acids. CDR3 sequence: CSARDQSTGSFLAKNIRYF. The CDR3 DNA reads TGCAGTGCTAGAGATCAGTCGACAGGGTCGTTTCTAGCCAAAAACATTCGGTACTTC.

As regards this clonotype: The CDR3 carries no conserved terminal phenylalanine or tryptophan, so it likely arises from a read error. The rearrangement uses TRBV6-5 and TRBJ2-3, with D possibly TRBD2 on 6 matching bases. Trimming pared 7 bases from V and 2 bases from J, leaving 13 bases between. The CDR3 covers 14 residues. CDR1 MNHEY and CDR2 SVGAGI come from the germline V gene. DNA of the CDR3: TGTGCCAGCACCCCGGGACTGTCCACAGATACGCAGTATTTA. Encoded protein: CASTPGLSTDTQYL.

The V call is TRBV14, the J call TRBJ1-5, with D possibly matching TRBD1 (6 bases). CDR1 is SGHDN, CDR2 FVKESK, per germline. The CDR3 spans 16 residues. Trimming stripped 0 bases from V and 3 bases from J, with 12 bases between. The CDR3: CASSQEGGVYNQPQHF. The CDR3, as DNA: TGTGCCAGCAGCCAAGAAGGGGGGGTATACAATCAGCCCCAGCATTTT.

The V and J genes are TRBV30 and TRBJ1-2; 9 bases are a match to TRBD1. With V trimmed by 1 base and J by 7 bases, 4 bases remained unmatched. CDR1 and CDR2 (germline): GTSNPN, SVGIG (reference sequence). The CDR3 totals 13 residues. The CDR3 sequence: CAWSDRGPGGYTF. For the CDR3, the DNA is TGTGCCTGGAGTGACAGGGGGCCTGGTGGCTACACCTTC.

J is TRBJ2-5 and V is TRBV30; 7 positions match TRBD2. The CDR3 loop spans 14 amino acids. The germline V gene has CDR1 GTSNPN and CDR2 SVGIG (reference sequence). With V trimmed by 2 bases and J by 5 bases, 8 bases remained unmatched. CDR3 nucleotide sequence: TGTGCCTGGAGTAGGGGCGGGGGTCAGGAGACCCAGTACTTC. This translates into CAWSRGGGQETQYF.

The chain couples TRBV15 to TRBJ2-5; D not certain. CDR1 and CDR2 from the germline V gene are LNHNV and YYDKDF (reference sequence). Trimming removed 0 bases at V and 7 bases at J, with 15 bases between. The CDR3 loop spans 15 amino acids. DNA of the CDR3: TGTGCCACCAGCAGAGACCCGTCCGAGGTTTCGACCCAGTACTTC. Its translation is CATSRDPSEVSTQYF.

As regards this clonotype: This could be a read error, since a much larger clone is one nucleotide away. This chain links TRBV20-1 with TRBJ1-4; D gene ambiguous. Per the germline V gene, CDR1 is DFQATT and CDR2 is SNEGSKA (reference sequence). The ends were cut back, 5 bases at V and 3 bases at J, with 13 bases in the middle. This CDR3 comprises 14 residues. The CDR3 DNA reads TGCAGTGCTTGGCCCAACGCAGCTAATGAAAAACTGTTTTTT. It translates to CSAWPNAANEKLFF.

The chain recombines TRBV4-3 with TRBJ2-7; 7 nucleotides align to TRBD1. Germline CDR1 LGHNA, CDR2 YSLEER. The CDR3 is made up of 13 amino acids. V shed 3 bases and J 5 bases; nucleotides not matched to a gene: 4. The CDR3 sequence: CASSQGQPHEQYF. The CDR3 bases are TGCGCCAGCAGCCAGGGACAGCCCCACGAGCAGTACTTC.